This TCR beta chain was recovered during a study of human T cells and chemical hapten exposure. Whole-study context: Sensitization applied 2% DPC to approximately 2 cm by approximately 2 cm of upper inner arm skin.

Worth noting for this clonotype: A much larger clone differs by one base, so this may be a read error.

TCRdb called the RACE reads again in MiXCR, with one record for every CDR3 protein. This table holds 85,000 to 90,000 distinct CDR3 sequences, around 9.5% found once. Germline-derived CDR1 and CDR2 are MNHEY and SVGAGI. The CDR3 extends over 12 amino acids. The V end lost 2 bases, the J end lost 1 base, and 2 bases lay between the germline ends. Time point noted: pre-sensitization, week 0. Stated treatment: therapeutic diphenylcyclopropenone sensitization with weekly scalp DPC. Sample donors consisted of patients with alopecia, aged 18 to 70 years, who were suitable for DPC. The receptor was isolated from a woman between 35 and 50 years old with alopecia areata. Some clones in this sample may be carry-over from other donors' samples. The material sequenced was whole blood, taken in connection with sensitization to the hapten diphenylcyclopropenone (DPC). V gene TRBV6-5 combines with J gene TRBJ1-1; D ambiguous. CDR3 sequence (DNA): TGTGCCAGCAGTTACCCGAACACTGAAGCTTTCTTT. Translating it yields CASSYPNTEAFF.